The clone carrying this T cell receptor (beta chain) was counted at least ten times. Its specificity is unknown. The protocol attached unique molecular identifiers to individual cDNA molecules. TCRdb reprocessed the 5' RACE reads with MiXCR, giving one entry per CDR3 protein. This table holds 50,000 or so distinct CDR3 sequences, roughly 13% found once. These data originate in a study of early T cells in non-severe SARS-CoV-2 infection. As for the study in general: Bulk RNA taken from unsorted whole blood was sequenced, leaving chains unpaired. Study observations and caveats: Anti-spike CD8 responses were favored by VDJdb matching, which missed private and CD4 specificities.

The CDR3 is 13 residues long. The germline CDR1 and CDR2 sequences are MNHEY and SVGAGI. Trimming removed 0 bases at V and 7 bases at J, with 9 bases between. The V and J genes are TRBV6-5 and TRBJ1-1; D is uncertain. Sequenced input: whole blood. The receptor was isolated from an adult who was a healthcare worker with PCR-confirmed SARS-CoV-2 infection or an uninfected control (not recorded which). CDR3 DNA: TGTGCCAGCAGTTACTCGAAAGGTCGTGAAGCTTTCTTT. It is translated as CASSYSKGREAFF.